The 10 T cell receptor beta chains reported below all come from one sample, sequenced in a study of blood T cell repertoires in COVID-19. Libraries were prepared by immunoSEQ multiplex PCR; TCRdb keeps only in-frame clonotypes and omits some of them. The profile shows some 240,000 clones, 89% of them singletons. Sequencing input: peripheral blood. The receptors were sampled from a man aged 60-69 years who had recovered from COVID-19.

This chain connects TRBV3-1 (or the pseudogene TRBV3-2) to TRBJ1-3; 7 bases agree with TRBD1. The trim removed 8 bases at V and 2 bases at J, leaving 6 bases unmatched. Germline lookup yields CDR1 LGHDT and CDR2 YNNKEL (reference sequence). The CDR3 is 14 residues long. The CDR3, as DNA: TGTGCCAGCGGAAGGGACAGCACTGGAAACACCATATATTTT. Translating it yields CASGRDSTGNTIYF.

The rearrangement links TRBV5-4 to TRBJ2-7; TRBD1 matches at 8 bases. In germline, CDR1 is SGHNT, CDR2 YYREEE (reference sequence). This CDR3 is built from 14 residues. With V trimmed by 4 bases and J by 5 bases, 8 bases remained unmatched. The CDR3 DNA follows: TGTGCCAGCAGCCCGACAGGGGTTCTCAACGAGCAGTACTTC. It is translated as CASSPTGVLNEQYF. Full variable domain (rest looked up from reference TRBV5-4 and TRBJ2-7): ETGVTQSPTHLIKTRGQQVTLRCSSQSGHNTVSWYQQALGQGPQFIFQYYREEENGRGNFPPRFSGLQFPNYSSELNVNALELDDSALYLCASSPTGVLNEQYFGPGTRLTVT.

CDR3 bases: TGTGCCAGCAGCTTAGCCCCAGGGGTGACCTACGAGCAGTACTTC. Encoded protein: CASSLAPGVTYEQYF. The chain couples TRBV7-2 to TRBJ2-7, with TRBD1 as a possible D gene (6 bases). The ends were cut back, 0 bases at V and 2 bases at J, with 11 bases in the middle. This CDR3 spans 15 amino acids. Germline V gives CDR1 SGHTA, CDR2 FQGNSA.

CDR3 in DNA: TGTGCCAGCAGTTACTCTCCCCAGGGAGGCACTGAAGCTTTCTTT. This codes for CASSYSPQGGTEAFF. The chain uses TRBV6-5 and TRBJ1-1, with a possible D match to TRBD1 (5 bases). The length of the CDR3 is 15 residues. Germline V lookup: CDR1 MNHEY, CDR2 SVGAGI. Between the trimmed V and J ends, which lost 0 bases and 4 bases, there was a span of 12 bases.

This clone was seen once. The chain is built from TRBV29-1 and TRBJ2-5; D gene ambiguous. This CDR3 spans 10 amino acids. The germline V gene encodes CDR1 SQVTM and CDR2 ANQGSEA. V was pared by 4 bases and J by 5 bases, with 5 bases between. CDR3 sequence reads: CSVGRETQYF. CDR3 DNA sequence: TGCAGCGTTGGCAGGGAGACCCAGTACTTC.

V usage is TRBV6-2 or TRBV6-3 and J usage is TRBJ2-5; D may be TRBD1 (5 bases). The CDR3 spans 15 residues. Looked up from germline, CDR1 is MNHEY and CDR2 is SVGEGT. V shed 2 bases and J shed 2 bases, with 12 bases lying between them. CDR3 DNA: TGTGCCAGCAGTTACAGGGCGACAGTACAAGAGACCCAGTACTTC. It encodes CASSYRATVQETQYF.

The V call is TRBV6-1, the J call TRBJ2-3; D possibly corresponds to TRBD2 (5 bases). With 3 bases removed from V and 2 bases from J, the gap between germline ends came to 9 bases. Germline lookup yields CDR1 MNHNS and CDR2 SASEGT. The length of the CDR3 is 14 residues. CDR3 loop: CASSDTRTTDTQYF. CDR3 coding DNA: TGTGCCAGCAGTGATACTAGAACCACAGATACGCAGTATTTT.

J is TRBJ1-1 and V is TRBV4-1; D unresolved. This CDR3 comprises 12 residues. Between the trimmed V and J ends, which lost 10 bases and 1 base, there was a span of 10 bases. From germline, CDR1 is MGHRA and CDR2 YSYEKL. As DNA, the CDR3 is TGCGCCACCATGAGTCAGAACACTGAAGCTTTCTTT. Translation gives CATMSQNTEAFF.

V usage is TRBV5-6 and J usage is TRBJ1-1; D not certain. The V and J ends lost 1 base and 2 bases respectively, with 15 bases between them. This CDR3 is 16 amino acids long. Germline-derived CDR1 and CDR2 are SGHDT and YYEEEE. The CDR3 DNA reads TGTGCCAGCAGCTTGTATCTTCGAGGCGGCAACACTGAAGCTTTCTTT. This codes for CASSLYLRGGNTEAFF.

The rearrangement links TRBV7-3 to TRBJ2-7, with a weak D call TRBD1 (6 bases). V lost 5 bases and J lost 5, with 16 bases in between. This CDR3 contains 14 residues. CDR1 and CDR2 (germline): SGHTA, FQGTGA. Here the CDR3 reads CASSPRAGDHEQYF. The CDR3, as DNA: TGTGCCAGCAGCCCTCGGGCAGGGGACCACGAGCAGTACTTC.